Sequencing of this TCR beta chain was carried out in a study of blood T cell repertoires in COVID-19. The CDR3 is 13 residues long. V was clipped by 2 bases and J by 5 bases, with 9 bases between them. The germline CDR1 and CDR2 sequences are LGHDT and YNNKEL (reference sequence). TCRdb keeps only in-frame clones here, not all; method: immunoSEQ multiplex PCR. The table shows about 98,000 clones, with 81% occurring only once. The V and J genes are TRBV3-1 (or the pseudogene TRBV3-2) and TRBJ2-5, with D possibly being TRBD2 (5 bases). Sequenced: peripheral blood. The receptor comes from a woman older than 75 with acute or convalescent COVID-19. The CDR3, as DNA: TGTGCCAGCAGCCAAAGGACTCCGGAGACCCAGTACTTC. Translating it yields CASSQRTPETQYF.